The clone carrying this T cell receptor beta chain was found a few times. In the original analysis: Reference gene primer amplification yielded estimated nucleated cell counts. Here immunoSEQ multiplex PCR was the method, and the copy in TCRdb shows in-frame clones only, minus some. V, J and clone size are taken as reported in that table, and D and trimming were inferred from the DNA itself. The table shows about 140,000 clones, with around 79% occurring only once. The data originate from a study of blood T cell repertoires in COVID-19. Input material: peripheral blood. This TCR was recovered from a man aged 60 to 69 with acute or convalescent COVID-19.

The CDR3 protein is CAIGRDSRTDTQYF. CDR3 DNA sequence: TGTGCCATCGGCCGGGACAGCCGCACAGATACGCAGTATTTT. The chain links TRBV10-3 to TRBJ2-3; 7 nucleotides line up with TRBD1. CDR1 and CDR2 (germline): ENHRY, SYGVKD. The CDR3 totals 14 residues. The trim removed 8 bases at V and 1 base at J, leaving 6 bases unmatched.